This TCR beta chain was recovered during a study of PD-L1 blockade in urothelial cancer. V shed 3 bases and J shed 4 bases, with 10 bases lying between them. This CDR3 has 13 amino acids. Germline CDR1 reads MDHEN; CDR2 reads SYDVKM. Measured with immunoSEQ multiplex PCR; TCRdb has only the in-frame clones, and not every one. The data contain tens of thousands of clones, less than 95% of them singletons. Time point given: peripheral blood 6 weeks after treatment start. Sequenced material: PBMCs, taken around atezolizumab (anti-PD-L1) treatment. This sequence was found in a man in his 70s with urothelial cancer. J is TRBJ2-7 and V is TRBV28; perhaps TRBD1 as D (5 bases). The chain's CDR3 is CASSFTQVYEQYF. CDR3 DNA: TGTGCCAGCAGTTTCACACAGGTTTACGAGCAGTACTTC. The variable domain in full, with the rest retrieved from reference TRBV28 and TRBJ2-7, is DVKVTQSSRYLVKRTGEKVFLECVQDMDHENMFWYRQDPGLGLRLIYFSYDVKMKEKGDIPEGYSVSREKKERFSLILESASTNQTSMYLCASSFTQVYEQYFGPGTRLTVT.